The source of this TCR beta chain is a study of control samples from healthy donors and cancer patients. The CDR3 is 13 residues long. V lost 5 bases and J lost 3, with 13 bases in between. Per germline, CDR1 SQVTM and CDR2 ANQGSEA. Generated by immunoSEQ multiplex PCR, the TCRdb table keeps only in-frame clones and is missing some. The sample yields around 95,000 clones, 70% to 90% seen once. Input material: blood. V is TRBV29-1 and J is TRBJ1-1; TRBD1 is a possible D gene (6 bases). The sequence derives from a man aged 30 to 39 in good health. The CDR3 DNA is TGCAGCGTTTCTGACAGGCCATACACTGAAGCTTTCTTT. The encoded protein is CSVSDRPYTEAFF.